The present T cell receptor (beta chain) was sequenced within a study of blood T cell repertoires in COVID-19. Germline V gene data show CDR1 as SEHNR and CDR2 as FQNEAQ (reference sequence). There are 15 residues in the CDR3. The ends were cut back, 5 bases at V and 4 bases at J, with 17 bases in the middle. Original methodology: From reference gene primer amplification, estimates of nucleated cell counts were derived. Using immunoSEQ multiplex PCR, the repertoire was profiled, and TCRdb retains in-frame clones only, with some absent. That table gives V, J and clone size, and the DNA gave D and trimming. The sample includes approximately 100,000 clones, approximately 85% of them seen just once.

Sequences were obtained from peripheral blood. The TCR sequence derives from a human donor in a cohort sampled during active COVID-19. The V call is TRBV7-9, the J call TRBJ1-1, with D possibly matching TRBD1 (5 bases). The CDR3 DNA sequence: TGTGCCAGCAGCCCCCCTCAGGGATTTGCCACTGAAGCTTTCTTT. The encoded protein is CASSPPQGFATEAFF. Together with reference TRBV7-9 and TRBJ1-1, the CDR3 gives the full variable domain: DTGVSQNPRHKITKRGQNVTFRCDPISEHNRLYWYRQTLGQGPEFLTYFQNEAQLEKSRLLSDRFSAERPKGSFSTLEIQRTEQGDSAMYLCASSPPQGFATEAFFGQGTRLTVV.